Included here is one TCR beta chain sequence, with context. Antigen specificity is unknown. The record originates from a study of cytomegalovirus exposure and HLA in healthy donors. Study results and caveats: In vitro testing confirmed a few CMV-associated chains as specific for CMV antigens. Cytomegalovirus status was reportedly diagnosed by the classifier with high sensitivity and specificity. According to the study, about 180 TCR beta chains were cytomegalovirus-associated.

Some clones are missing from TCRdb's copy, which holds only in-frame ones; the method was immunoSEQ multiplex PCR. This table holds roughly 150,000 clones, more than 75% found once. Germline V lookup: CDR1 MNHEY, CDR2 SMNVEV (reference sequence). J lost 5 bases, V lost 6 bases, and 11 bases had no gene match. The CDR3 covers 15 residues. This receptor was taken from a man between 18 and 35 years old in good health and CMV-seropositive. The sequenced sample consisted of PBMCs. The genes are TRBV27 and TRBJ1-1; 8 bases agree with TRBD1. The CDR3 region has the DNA TGTGCCAGCAGAATTCAGGGGGCTTTGGAAACTGAAGCTTTCTTT. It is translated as CASRIQGALETEAFF.